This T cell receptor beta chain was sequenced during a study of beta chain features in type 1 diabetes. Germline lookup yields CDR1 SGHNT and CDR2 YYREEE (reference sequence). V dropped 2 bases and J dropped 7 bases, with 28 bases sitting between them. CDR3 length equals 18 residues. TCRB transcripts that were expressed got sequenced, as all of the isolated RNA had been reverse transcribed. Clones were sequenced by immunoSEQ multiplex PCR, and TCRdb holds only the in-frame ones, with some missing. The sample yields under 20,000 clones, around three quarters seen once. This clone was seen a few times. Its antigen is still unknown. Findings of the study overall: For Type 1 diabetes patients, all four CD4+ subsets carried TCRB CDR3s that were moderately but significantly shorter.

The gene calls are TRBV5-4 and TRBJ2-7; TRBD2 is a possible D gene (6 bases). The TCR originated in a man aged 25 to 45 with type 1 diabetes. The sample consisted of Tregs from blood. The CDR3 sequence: CASSFGPTGLWRVSEQYF. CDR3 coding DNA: TGTGCCAGCAGCTTTGGACCGACGGGGCTCTGGAGGGTGTCAGAGCAGTACTTC.